Each of the 28 T cell receptor beta chains below was sequenced from the same sample in a study of T cells expressing NK-cell markers (dated by TCRdb to 2020 to 2021). The receptor library was made with 5' RACE. This sample was sequenced with an Illumina HiSeq 2000. TCRdb reprocessed the reads and lists each CDR3 protein sequence as a single entry, with no DNA. The sample table records a few hundred thousand distinct CDR3 sequences. The ten largest account for around 5.3% of the sample. Material: blood T cells: a sorted CD56 or NKG2C T cell subset, CD4+ or CD8+ T cells, or bulk PBMC T cells (not recorded which). The receptors stem from a man aged 18-75 years in good health.

The chain couples TRBV7-2 to TRBJ1-1. The germline gives CDR1 SGHTA, CDR2 FQGNSA. This CDR3 spans 15 amino acids. CDR3 in amino acids: CASSLARFLGTEAFF.

The V gene is TRBV6-1, the J gene TRBJ2-7. The CDR3 has 16 amino acids. The germline gives CDR1 MNHNS, CDR2 SASEGT. The CDR3 reads CASRLSSFFSSYEQYF.

The chain has TRBV20-1 and TRBJ1-2; the TCRdb D gene call, TRBD1, has no DNA to confirm it. Germline CDR1 and CDR2: DFQATT and SNEGSKA (reference sequence). This CDR3 contains 12 residues. The CDR3 loop is CSASPPENGYTF.

The chain couples TRBV5-6 to TRBJ2-6. The CDR3 loop spans 14 amino acids. Germline V gene data show CDR1 as SGHDT and CDR2 as YYEEEE. The chain's CDR3 is CASSLESRVNVLTF.

This chain joins TRBV3-1 and TRBJ1-1; TCRdb designates TRBD1, a call that cannot be tested without DNA. CDR3 length: 12 residues. Germline CDR1 and CDR2: LGHDT and YNNKEL (reference sequence). The CDR3 sequence: CASLGGGAEAFF.

The genes are TRBV9 and TRBJ1-5. Germline CDR1 reads SGDLS; CDR2 reads YYNGEE. CDR3 length: 15 amino acids. This CDR3 is CASSVDGRGNQPQHF. Filled out from reference TRBV9 and TRBJ1-5, the complete variable domain reads DSGVTQTPKHLITATGQRVTLRCSPRSGDLSVYWYQQSLDQGLQFLIQYYNGEERAKGNILERFSAQQFPDLHSELNLSSLELGDSALYFCASSVDGRGNQPQHFGDGTRLSIL.

The rearrangement links TRBV19 to TRBJ1-5; absent DNA, TCRdb's TRBD1 call cannot be checked. Germline-derived CDR1 and CDR2 are LNHDA and SQIVND (reference sequence). The CDR3 length is 12 residues. This CDR3 is CASSPRTGPQHF.

The genes are TRBV20-1 and TRBJ1-2; lacking DNA, the TRBD1 call made by TCRdb goes unchecked. Germline lookup yields CDR1 DFQATT and CDR2 SNEGSKA (reference sequence). CDR3 size: 13 residues. CDR3 sequence reads: CSAQGSAVGGYTF.

This chain connects TRBV4-2 to TRBJ2-4; lacking DNA, the TRBD1 call made by TCRdb goes unchecked. Germline V lookup: CDR1 LGHNA, CDR2 YNFKEQ. This CDR3 has 15 residues. CDR3 region: CASSQVRGDKNIQYF.

The chain has TRBV2 and TRBJ1-6; the TCRdb call, TRBD1, lacks DNA for checking. CDR1 is SNHLY, CDR2 FYNNEI, per germline. The CDR3 spans 14 residues. The CDR3 region is CASSEGRTVSPLHF.

The V gene is TRBV29-1, the J gene TRBJ2-1; checking the TCRdb D call of TRBD1 is not possible without DNA. The germline gives CDR1 SQVTM, CDR2 ANQGSEA. CDR3 size: 12 residues. CDR3 amino acids: CSVNDRVNEQFF.

This chain links TRBV28 with TRBJ1-1; TCRdb's D call, TRBD1, is unchecked because there is no DNA. The CDR3 runs 15 residues. CDR1 MDHEN and CDR2 SYDVKM come from the germline V gene. The CDR3 loop reads CASSLPGQGASGAFF.

The J gene is TRBJ2-1, the V gene TRBV30. There are 14 residues in the CDR3. Per the germline V gene, CDR1 is GTSNPN and CDR2 is SVGIG (reference sequence). The CDR3 sequence is CAWSGQGTYNEQFF.

This chain uses TRBV20-1 with TRBJ2-1. This CDR3 has 14 amino acids. The V gene's germline CDR1 is DFQATT and CDR2 SNEGSKA (reference sequence). The CDR3 loop is CSATVGSNYNEQFF.

The chain links TRBV9 to TRBJ2-1; the TRBD2 assignment by TCRdb is unverifiable without DNA. CDR3 size: 17 residues. Germline lookup yields CDR1 SGDLS and CDR2 YYNGEE. This CDR3 is CASSAGEAGGPYNEQFF.

This chain joins TRBV9 and TRBJ2-7; the D gene TCRdb calls, TRBD2, cannot be checked with no DNA. CDR1 is SGDLS and CDR2 is YYNGEE in the germline V gene. This CDR3 has 15 amino acids. CDR3 loop: CASSVSLGGGYEQYF.

The V gene is TRBV18, the J gene TRBJ2-1; TCRdb reports TRBD2, a call that lacks DNA to check it against. The germline CDR1 and CDR2 sequences are KGHSH and LQKENI. The CDR3 consists of 15 residues. The CDR3 loop is CASSPTSGGASEQFF.

V is TRBV5-1 and J is TRBJ1-2; the D call from TCRdb, TRBD1, cannot be confirmed without DNA. Per the germline V gene, CDR1 is SGHRS and CDR2 is YFSETQ. The length of the CDR3 is 14 residues. CDR3 amino acids: CASSLGQGTDGYTF.

The genes are TRBV20-1 and TRBJ2-1. This CDR3 has 14 amino acids. CDR1 and CDR2 (germline): DFQATT, SNEGSKA (reference sequence). The CDR3 protein is CSAEGELSNNEQFF.

The rearrangement links TRBV11-2 to TRBJ2-7; TCRdb picks TRBD1, but there is no DNA to check that call. CDR3 length: 14 residues. Germline lookup yields CDR1 SGHAT and CDR2 FQNNGV. The CDR3 region is CASSLQTGQYEQYF.

V is TRBV27 and J is TRBJ2-5; TCRdb returns TRBD2, unconfirmable since there is no DNA. In germline, CDR1 is MNHEY, CDR2 SMNVEV (reference sequence). The CDR3 loop spans 18 amino acids. This chain's CDR3 is CASSSSGLAGTRQETQYF.

V is TRBV4-2 and J is TRBJ2-5; as DNA is missing, the TRBD1 call by TCRdb cannot be tested. Germline V gene sequence: CDR1 LGHNA, CDR2 YNFKEQ. The CDR3 sequence is 15 residues long. The CDR3 reads CASSLNQDGGETQYF.

The V and J genes are TRBV6-2 or TRBV6-3 and TRBJ2-6; with no DNA, the TCRdb D assignment of TRBD1 cannot be verified. The CDR3 runs to 17 residues. Germline loops: CDR1 MNHEY, CDR2 SVGEGT. CDR3 residues: CASRLHTGSSGANVLTF.

The chain links TRBV2 to TRBJ2-7; the D gene TCRdb calls, TRBD2, cannot be checked with no DNA. Germline-derived CDR1 and CDR2 are SNHLY and FYNNEI. This CDR3 region has 14 residues. CDR3 sequence reads: CASSPGLAGLEQYF.

The chain has TRBV20-1 and TRBJ2-1. The germline V gene encodes CDR1 DFQATT and CDR2 SNEGSKA (reference sequence). The CDR3 is 11 amino acids. The CDR3 loop reads CSARGYNEQFF.

The genes are TRBV7-2 and TRBJ1-5. This CDR3 is 16 amino acids long. Per germline, CDR1 SGHTA and CDR2 FQGNSA. The CDR3 region is CASSLTALGSNQPQHF.

The CDR3 spells CASNLRGSYNEQFF. The chain uses TRBV11-2 and TRBJ2-1; TCRdb returns TRBD1, unconfirmable since there is no DNA. CDR1 is SGHAT, CDR2 FQNNGV, per germline. The CDR3 has 14 residues. Full variable domain (remainder filled in from reference TRBV11-2 and TRBJ2-1): EAGVAQSPRYKIIEKRQSVAFWCNPISGHATLYWYQQILGQGPKLLIQFQNNGVVDDSQLPKDRFSAERLKGVDSTLKIQPAKLEDSAVYLCASNLRGSYNEQFFGPGTRLTVL.

The chain joins TRBV15 to TRBJ2-7; the D gene TCRdb calls, TRBD1, cannot be checked with no DNA. CDR1 is LNHNV, CDR2 YYDKDF, per germline (reference sequence). This CDR3 has 15 amino acids. CDR3 region: CATSRGDRDFHEQYF.